The rows below give T cell receptor beta chains drawn from one sample of a study of CD8 T cells in ankylosing spondylitis. TCRdb re-derived calls from the 5' RACE reads in MiXCR, one entry per CDR3 protein. This table has approximately 150,000 distinct CDR3 sequences, around 32% appearing once. The sequencing input was synovial fluid, either unsorted or a sorted T cell fraction (not recorded which). The receptors derive from a male donor with ankylosing spondylitis. Both conserved end residues are part of each CDR3. D genes are given only for firm matches. A clone size is listed for some rows: how often the clone was seen (once, few, many), or a class if it is expanded.

-,-,TRBJ2-1,TRBV12-3/TRBV12-4,TGTGCCAGCAGTTTGTCCGAAGACAATGAGCAGTTCTTC,CASSLSEDNEQFF
-,-,TRBJ1-5,TRBV2,TGTGCCAGCAGTGCTAGCCATCAGCCCCAGCATTTT,CASSASHQPQHF
few,TRBD1,TRBJ2-6,TRBV5-4,TGTGCCAGCAGCCGGATGGGGACAGGTAGCTCTGGGGCCAACGTCCTGACTTTC,CASSRMGTGSSGANVLTF
few,TRBD1,TRBJ2-1,TRBV5-1,TGCGCCAGCAGCCCCACAGGGGAATCCTACAATGAGCAGTTCTTC,CASSPTGESYNEQFF
few,TRBD1,TRBJ1-2,TRBV4-2,TGTGCCAGCAGCCAGAGGGGACAGGCCTATGGCTACACCTTC,CASSQRGQAYGYTF
few,-,TRBJ2-3,TRBV5-1,TGCGCCAGCAGCTTGGGGGGACAAACTTCGGATACGCAGTATTTT,CASSLGGQTSDTQYF
many,-,TRBJ1-2,TRBV10-3,TGTGCCATCAGTGGTGGGACGCAGGCTGGCTATGGCTACACCTTC,CAISGGTQAGYGYTF
-,-,TRBJ1-1,TRBV19,TGTGCCAGTAGAGAGGACAGACCGAACACTGAAGCTTTCTTT,CASREDRPNTEAFF
-,-,TRBJ2-1,TRBV6-5,TGTGCCAGCAGTAAATACAATGAGCAGTTCTTC,CASSKYNEQFF
-,TRBD2,TRBJ2-1,TRBV2,TGTGCCAGTGGGCCTAGCGGGAGGTCGGGTGAGCAGTTCTTC,CASGPSGRSGEQFF
-,-,TRBJ2-5,TRBV11-2,TGTGCCAGCAGCTTAGGCGGAGGAAGGAAAGAGACCCAGTACTTC,CASSLGGGRKETQYF
-,TRBD1,TRBJ1-2,TRBV20-1,TGCAGTGCTTACCGACAGGGACCCACCAACTATGGCTACACCTTC,CSAYRQGPTNYGYTF
-,-,TRBJ2-3,TRBV20-1,TGCAGTGCTGATCAAAAGTCAGATACGCAGTATTTT,CSADQKSDTQYF
few,-,TRBJ2-7,TRBV11-2,TGTGCCAGCAGCTCGCAGGGGGGATACGAGCAGTACTTC,CASSSQGGYEQYF
few,-,TRBJ2-3,TRBV20-1,TGCAGTGCTAGAGGACTAGGTTACACAGATACGCAGTATTTT,CSARGLGYTDTQYF
-,-,TRBJ2-4,TRBV2,TGTGCCAGCAGTGAAGCCCACGTTGGCAAAAACATTCAGTACTTC,CASSEAHVGKNIQYF
-,-,TRBJ2-6,TRBV30,TGTGCCTGGAACCTCGGGATGCTCTCTGGGGCCAACGTCCTGACTTTC,CAWNLGMLSGANVLTF
-,-,TRBJ1-3,TRBV3-1,TGTGCCAGCAGCCTCCCGGGGGGGGACACCATATATTTT,CASSLPGGDTIYF
few,-,TRBJ2-2,TRBV24-1,TGTGCCACCGCCGGACCGAACACCGGGGAGCTGTTTTTT,CATAGPNTGELFF
-,-,TRBJ1-1,TRBV20-1,TGCAGTGCCAGCCCGGGGACGAGGAACACTGAAGCTTTCTTT,CSASPGTRNTEAFF
-,TRBD1,TRBJ1-6,TRBV20-1,TGCAGTGCTGTGGAGACAGGGGGCAATTCACCCCTCCACTTT,CSAVETGGNSPLHF
few,-,TRBJ2-7,TRBV11-2,TGTGCCAGCAGCTTAGGTCCGGCACCCTACGAGCAGTACTTC,CASSLGPAPYEQYF
-,TRBD1,TRBJ1-1,TRBV27,TGTGCCAGCAGTTTAGCCCGACAGGGGAGCACTGAAGCTTTCTTT,CASSLARQGSTEAFF
-,TRBD1,TRBJ2-3,TRBV20-1,TGCAGTGCTATCGTCGGGACAGTCACAGATACGCAGTATTTT,CSAIVGTVTDTQYF
many,TRBD2,TRBJ2-1,TRBV27,TGTGCCAGCAGTTTAACCGGGACTAGCGGGAGGCCGCAGTTCTTC,CASSLTGTSGRPQFF
many,-,TRBJ2-6,TRBV6-4,TGTGCCAGCAGTGTGAATCTCGGACAGATAAGCTCTGGGGCCAACGTCCTGACTTTC,CASSVNLGQISSGANVLTF
-,TRBD2,TRBJ2-5,TRBV9,TGTGCCAGCAGCGTAGGGTCGGGAGGGCCTCGGGAGACCCAGTACTTC,CASSVGSGGPRETQYF
many,-,TRBJ2-2,TRBV12-3/TRBV12-4,TGTGCCAGCAGTTTAGGCCCGGGTACCGGGGAGCTGTTTTTT,CASSLGPGTGELFF
-,-,TRBJ2-1,TRBV6-1,TGTGCCAGCACCGACCCGGGGGGCCTCTACAATGAGCAGTTCTTC,CASTDPGGLYNEQFF
many,-,TRBJ2-1,TRBV5-1,TGCGCCAGCAGCCCCGGGGGCCGGGATGAGCAGTTCTTC,CASSPGGRDEQFF
-,TRBD2,TRBJ2-1,TRBV20-1,TGCAGTGCTATTAGACTAGCGGGAGCGAATGAGCAGTTCTTC,CSAIRLAGANEQFF
few,TRBD2,TRBJ2-1,TRBV7-2,TGTGCCAGCAGCCCTACAGGGACTAGCTTTAATGAGCAGTTCTTC,CASSPTGTSFNEQFF
many,TRBD1,TRBJ2-5,TRBV20-1,TGCAGTGCTAGGGGGGACAGAGAAGAGACCCAGTACTTC,CSARGDREETQYF
-,TRBD2,TRBJ2-1,TRBV28,TGTGCCAGCAGTTTTTCTAGCGGGGTTTCCTACAATGAGCAGTTCTTC,CASSFSSGVSYNEQFF
-,-,TRBJ2-7,TRBV2,TGTGCCAGCAGTGCTAAGGGGAGCTCCTACGAGCAGTACTTC,CASSAKGSSYEQYF
-,-,TRBJ2-1,TRBV4-3,TGCGCCAGCAGCCAAGAAGAGAACAATGAGCAGTTCTTC,CASSQEENNEQFF
few,TRBD1,TRBJ1-5,TRBV20-1,TGCAGTGCTAGATCGTCGACAGGGGTAGACTATCAGCCCCAGCATTTT,CSARSSTGVDYQPQHF
-,TRBD2,TRBJ2-1,TRBV5-5,TGTGCCAGCAGCTTTTATCTGACGGGGGGGACCTACAATGAGCAGTTCTTC,CASSFYLTGGTYNEQFF
few,-,TRBJ1-4,TRBV20-1,TGCAGTGCTAGGTTCCATCCAACTAATGAAAAACTGTTTTTT,CSARFHPTNEKLFF
-,TRBD2,TRBJ2-7,TRBV10-3,TGTGCCATCAGTGACGGCGGGAGAACGGGTTACGAGCAGTACTTC,CAISDGGRTGYEQYF
few,-,TRBJ2-7,TRBV28,TGTGCCAGCAGGAGGACAAACTACGAGCAGTACTTC,CASRRTNYEQYF
-,-,TRBJ2-5,TRBV18,TGTGCCAGCTCACCCCAACAAGAGACCCAGTACTTC,CASSPQQETQYF
-,TRBD2,TRBJ2-7,TRBV27,TGTGCCAGCAGTTCGTCGGCTAGCGGGAGTAAGTGGTACGAGCAGTACTTC,CASSSSASGSKWYEQYF
few,-,TRBJ2-7,TRBV5-8,TGTGCCAGCGGCAGATTCACCTACGAGCAGTACTTC,CASGRFTYEQYF
few,TRBD2,TRBJ2-1,TRBV20-1,TGCAGTGCTAGACGTCCTAGCGGCTACAATGAGCAGTTCTTC,CSARRPSGYNEQFF
few,-,TRBJ1-3,TRBV5-1,TGCGCCAGCAGCCCGGACGGCGCTTCTGGAAACACCATATATTTT,CASSPDGASGNTIYF
-,-,TRBJ2-7,TRBV7-3,TGTGCCAGCAGCCACCAACAGGGATCCGAGCAGTACTTC,CASSHQQGSEQYF
-,TRBD2,TRBJ2-5,TRBV20-1,TGCAGTGCTAGAGATATCCTAGCGGGGGGTATCCAAGAGACCCAGTACTTC,CSARDILAGGIQETQYF
-,TRBD1,TRBJ2-2,TRBV2,TGTGCCAGCAGTCGGACAGGGGGTAACACCGGGGAGCTGTTTTTT,CASSRTGGNTGELFF
-,-,TRBJ2-7,TRBV5-6,TGTGCCAGCAGCCAACCATCTCGGGGAGCATGGTACGAGCAGTACTTC,CASSQPSRGAWYEQYF
-,TRBD1,TRBJ1-2,TRBV7-2,TGTGCCAGCAGCATTGGACAGGGGGGTAACTATGGCTACACCTTC,CASSIGQGGNYGYTF